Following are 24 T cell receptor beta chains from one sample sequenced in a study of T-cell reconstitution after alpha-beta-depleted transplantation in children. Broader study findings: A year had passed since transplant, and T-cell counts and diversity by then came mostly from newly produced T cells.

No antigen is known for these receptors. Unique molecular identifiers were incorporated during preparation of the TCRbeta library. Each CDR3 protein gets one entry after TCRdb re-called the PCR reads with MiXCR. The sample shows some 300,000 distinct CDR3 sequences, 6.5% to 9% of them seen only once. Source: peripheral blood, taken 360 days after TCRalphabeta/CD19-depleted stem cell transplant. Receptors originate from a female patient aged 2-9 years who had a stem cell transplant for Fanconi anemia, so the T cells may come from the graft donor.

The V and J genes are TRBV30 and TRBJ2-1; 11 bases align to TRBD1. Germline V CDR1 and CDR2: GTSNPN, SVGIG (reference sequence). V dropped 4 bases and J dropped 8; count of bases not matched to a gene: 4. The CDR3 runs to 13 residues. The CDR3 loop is CAWNRDRGDEQFF. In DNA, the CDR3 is TGTGCCTGGAACCGGGACAGGGGGGATGAGCAGTTCTTC.

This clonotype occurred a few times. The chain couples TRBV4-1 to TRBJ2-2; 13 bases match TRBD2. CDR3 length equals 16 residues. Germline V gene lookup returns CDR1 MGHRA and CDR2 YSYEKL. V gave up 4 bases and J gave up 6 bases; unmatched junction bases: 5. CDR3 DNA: TGCGCCAGCAGCCCTCGGACTAGCGGGGGACCCGGGGAGCTGTTTTTT. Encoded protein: CASSPRTSGGPGELFF.

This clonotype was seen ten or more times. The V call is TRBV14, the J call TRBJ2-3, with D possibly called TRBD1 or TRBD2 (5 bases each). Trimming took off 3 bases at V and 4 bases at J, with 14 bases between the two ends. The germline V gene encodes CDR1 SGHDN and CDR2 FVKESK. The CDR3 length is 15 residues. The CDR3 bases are TGTGCCAGCAGCCAGTGGGGACCAGGCGCAGATACGCAGTATTTT. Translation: CASSQWGPGADTQYF.

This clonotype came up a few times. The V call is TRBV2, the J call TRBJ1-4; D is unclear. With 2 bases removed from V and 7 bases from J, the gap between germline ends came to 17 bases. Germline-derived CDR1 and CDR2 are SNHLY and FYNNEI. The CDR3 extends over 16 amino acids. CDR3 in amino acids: CASSEYVPGRSEKLFF. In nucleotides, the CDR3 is TGTGCCAGCAGTGAATATGTCCCAGGACGGTCTGAAAAACTGTTTTTT.

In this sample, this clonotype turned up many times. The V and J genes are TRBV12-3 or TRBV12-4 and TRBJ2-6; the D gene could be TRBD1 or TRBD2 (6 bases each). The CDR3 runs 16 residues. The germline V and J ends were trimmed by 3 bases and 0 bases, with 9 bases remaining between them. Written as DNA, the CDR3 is TGTGCCAGCAGTTTTAGGGGGGTCTCTGGGGCCAACGTCCTGACTTTC. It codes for CASSFRGVSGANVLTF.

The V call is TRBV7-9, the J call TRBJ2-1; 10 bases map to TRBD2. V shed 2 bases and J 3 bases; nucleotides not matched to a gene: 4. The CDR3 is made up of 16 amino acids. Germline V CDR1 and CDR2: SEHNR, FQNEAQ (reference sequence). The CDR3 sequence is CASSLKRGGRYNEQFF. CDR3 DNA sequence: TGTGCCAGCAGCTTAAAGCGGGGGGGCCGCTACAATGAGCAGTTCTTC.

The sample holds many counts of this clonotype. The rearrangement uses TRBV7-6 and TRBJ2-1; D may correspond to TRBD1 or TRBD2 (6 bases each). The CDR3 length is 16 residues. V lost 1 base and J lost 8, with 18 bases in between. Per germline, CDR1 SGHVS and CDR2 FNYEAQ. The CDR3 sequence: CASSLVGGQGLDEQFF. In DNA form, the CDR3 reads TGTGCCAGCAGCTTAGTAGGGGGGCAAGGGTTGGATGAGCAGTTCTTC.

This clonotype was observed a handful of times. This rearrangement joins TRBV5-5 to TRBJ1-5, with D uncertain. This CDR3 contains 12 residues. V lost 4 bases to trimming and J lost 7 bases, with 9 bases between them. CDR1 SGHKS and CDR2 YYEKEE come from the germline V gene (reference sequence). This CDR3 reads CASSQGQQPQHF. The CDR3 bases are TGTGCCAGCAGCCAAGGGCAGCAGCCCCAGCATTTT.

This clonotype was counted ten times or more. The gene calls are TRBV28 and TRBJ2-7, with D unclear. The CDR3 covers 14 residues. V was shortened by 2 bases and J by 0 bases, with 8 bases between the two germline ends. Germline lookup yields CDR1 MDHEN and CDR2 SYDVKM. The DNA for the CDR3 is TGTGCCAGCAGTTTAAGGATAAGCTCCTACGAGCAGTACTTC. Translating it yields CASSLRISSYEQYF.

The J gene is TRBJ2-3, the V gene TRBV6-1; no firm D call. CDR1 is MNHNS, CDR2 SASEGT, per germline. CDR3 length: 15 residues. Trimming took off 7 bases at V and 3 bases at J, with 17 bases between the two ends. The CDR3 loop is CASTPGRIGTDTQYF. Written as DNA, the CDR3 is TGTGCCAGCACCCCCGGACGAATAGGGACAGATACGCAGTATTTT.

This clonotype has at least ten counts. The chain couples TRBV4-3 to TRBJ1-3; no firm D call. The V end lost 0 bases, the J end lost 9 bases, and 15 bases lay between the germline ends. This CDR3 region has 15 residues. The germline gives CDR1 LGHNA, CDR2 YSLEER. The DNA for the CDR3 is TGCGCCAGCAGCCAAGATTTGATAATGAACCCCACCATATATTTT. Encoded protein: CASSQDLIMNPTIYF.

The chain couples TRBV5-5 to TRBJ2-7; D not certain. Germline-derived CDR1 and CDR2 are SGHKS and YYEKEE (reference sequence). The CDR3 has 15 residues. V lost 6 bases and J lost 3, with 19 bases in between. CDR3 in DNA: TGTGCCAGCAACGGTCTGGAAGGGTTCGACTACGAGCAGTACTTC. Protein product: CASNGLEGFDYEQYF.

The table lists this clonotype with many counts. The CDR3 sequence is CSAPSGAGTGELFF. The DNA for the CDR3 is TGCAGTGCCCCCTCGGGAGCGGGCACCGGGGAGCTGTTTTTT. The chain links TRBV20-1 to TRBJ2-2, with D tentatively TRBD2 (6 bases). Trimming took 6 bases from V and 4 from J, leaving 15 bases between them. Germline CDR1 reads DFQATT; CDR2 reads SNEGSKA (reference sequence). The CDR3 consists of 14 residues.

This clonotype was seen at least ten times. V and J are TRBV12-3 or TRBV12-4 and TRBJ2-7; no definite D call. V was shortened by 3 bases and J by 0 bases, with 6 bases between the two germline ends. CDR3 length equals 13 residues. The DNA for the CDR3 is TGTGCCAGCAGTTTGGGGAACTCCTACGAGCAGTACTTC. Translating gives CASSLGNSYEQYF.

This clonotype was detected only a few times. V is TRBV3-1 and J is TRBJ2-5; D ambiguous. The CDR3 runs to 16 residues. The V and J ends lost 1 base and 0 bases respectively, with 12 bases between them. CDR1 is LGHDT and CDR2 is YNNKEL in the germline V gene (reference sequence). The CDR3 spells CASSQVASSYQETQYF. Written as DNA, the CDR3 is TGTGCCAGCAGCCAAGTCGCCTCCTCGTACCAAGAGACCCAGTACTTC.

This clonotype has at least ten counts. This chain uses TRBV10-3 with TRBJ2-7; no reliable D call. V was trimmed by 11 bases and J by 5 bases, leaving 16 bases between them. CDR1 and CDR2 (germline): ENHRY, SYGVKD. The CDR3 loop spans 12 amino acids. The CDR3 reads CASGPLRNEQYV. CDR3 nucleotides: TGTGCCTCCGGACCCTTACGGAACGAGCAGTACGTC.

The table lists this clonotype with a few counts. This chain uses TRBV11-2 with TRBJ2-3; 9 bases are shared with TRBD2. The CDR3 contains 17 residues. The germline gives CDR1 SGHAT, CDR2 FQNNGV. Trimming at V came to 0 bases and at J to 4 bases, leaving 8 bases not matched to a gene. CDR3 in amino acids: CASSLDLAGGRSDTQYF. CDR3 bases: TGTGCCAGCAGCTTAGATCTGGCGGGGGGGCGTTCAGATACGCAGTATTTT. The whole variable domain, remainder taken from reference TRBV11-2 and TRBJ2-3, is EAGVAQSPRYKIIEKRQSVAFWCNPISGHATLYWYQQILGQGPKLLIQFQNNGVVDDSQLPKDRFSAERLKGVDSTLKIQPAKLEDSAVYLCASSLDLAGGRSDTQYFGPGTRLTVL.

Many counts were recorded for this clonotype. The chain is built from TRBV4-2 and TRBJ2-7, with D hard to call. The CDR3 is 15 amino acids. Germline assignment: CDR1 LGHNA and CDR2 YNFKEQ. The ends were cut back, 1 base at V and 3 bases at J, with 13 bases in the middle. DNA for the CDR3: TGTGCCAGCAGCCAAGTAGGCCCAGTACTCTACGAGCAGTACTTC. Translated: CASSQVGPVLYEQYF.

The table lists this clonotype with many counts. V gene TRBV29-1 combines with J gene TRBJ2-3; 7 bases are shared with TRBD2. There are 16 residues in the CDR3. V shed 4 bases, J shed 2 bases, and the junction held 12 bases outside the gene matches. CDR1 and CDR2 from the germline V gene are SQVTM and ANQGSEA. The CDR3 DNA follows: TGCAGCGTTGTCTTGTTCCAGCGGGACTTCACAGATACGCAGTATTTT. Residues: CSVVLFQRDFTDTQYF.

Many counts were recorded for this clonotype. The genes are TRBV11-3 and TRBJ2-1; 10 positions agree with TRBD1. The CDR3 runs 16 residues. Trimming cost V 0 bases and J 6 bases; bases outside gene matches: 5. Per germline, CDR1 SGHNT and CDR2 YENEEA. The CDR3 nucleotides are TGTGCCAGCAGCTTAGAAGGGACAGGGGTTCGCAATGAGCAGTTCTTC. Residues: CASSLEGTGVRNEQFF.

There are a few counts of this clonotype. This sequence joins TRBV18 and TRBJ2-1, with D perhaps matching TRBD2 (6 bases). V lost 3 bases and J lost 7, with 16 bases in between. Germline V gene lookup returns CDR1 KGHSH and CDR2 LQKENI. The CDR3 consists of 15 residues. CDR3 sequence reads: CASSPALARFNEQFF. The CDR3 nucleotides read TGTGCCAGCTCACCGGCCCTAGCGAGGTTTAATGAGCAGTTCTTC.

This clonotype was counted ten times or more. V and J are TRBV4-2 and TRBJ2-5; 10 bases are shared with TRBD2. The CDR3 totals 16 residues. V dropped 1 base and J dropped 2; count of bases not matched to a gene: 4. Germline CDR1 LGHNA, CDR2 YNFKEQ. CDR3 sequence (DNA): TGTGCCAGCAGCCAAGTCCAAGCGGGGGGGCAAGAGACCCAGTACTTC. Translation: CASSQVQAGGQETQYF.

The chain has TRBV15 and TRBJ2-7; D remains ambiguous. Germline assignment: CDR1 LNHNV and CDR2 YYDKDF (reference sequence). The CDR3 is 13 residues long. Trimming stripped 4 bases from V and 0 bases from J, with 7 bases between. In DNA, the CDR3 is TGTGCCACCAGCAACGACAACTCCTACGAGCAGTACGTC. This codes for CATSNDNSYEQYV.

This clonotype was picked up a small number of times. DNA of the CDR3: TGTGCCAGCAGTGGGCAGGAGGGTGGCTACACCTTC. It encodes CASSGQEGGYTF. V usage is TRBV2 and J usage is TRBJ1-2; D gene ambiguous. The CDR3 is 12 amino acids. Trimming removed 4 bases at V and 7 bases at J, with 10 bases between. Germline V gene data show CDR1 as SNHLY and CDR2 as FYNNEI.